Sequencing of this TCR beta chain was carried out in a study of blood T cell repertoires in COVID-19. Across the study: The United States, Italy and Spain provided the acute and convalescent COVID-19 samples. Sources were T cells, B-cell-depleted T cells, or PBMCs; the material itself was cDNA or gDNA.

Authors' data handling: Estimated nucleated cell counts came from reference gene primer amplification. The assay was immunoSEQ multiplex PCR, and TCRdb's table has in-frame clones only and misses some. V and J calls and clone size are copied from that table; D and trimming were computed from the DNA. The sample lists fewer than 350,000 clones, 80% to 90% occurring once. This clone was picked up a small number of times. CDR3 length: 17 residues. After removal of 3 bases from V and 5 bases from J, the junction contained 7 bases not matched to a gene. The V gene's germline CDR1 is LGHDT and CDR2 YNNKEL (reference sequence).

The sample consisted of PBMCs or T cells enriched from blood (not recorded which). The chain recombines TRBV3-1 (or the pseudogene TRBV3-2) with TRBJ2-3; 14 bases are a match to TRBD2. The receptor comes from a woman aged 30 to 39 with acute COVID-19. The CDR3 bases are TGTGCCAGCAGCCAGTCAACCGGGACTAGCGGGAGAGATACGCAGTATTTT. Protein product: CASSQSTGTSGRDTQYF.